The clone carrying this T cell receptor beta chain was recorded many times. Germline values: CDR1 SNHLY, CDR2 FYNNEI. The CDR3 extends over 15 amino acids. V was clipped by 7 bases and J by 6 bases, with 19 bases between them. The data were obtained in a study of T cell repertoires in cytomegalovirus infection. TCRdb independently ran MiXCR on the reads; one entry per CDR3 protein. The table records some 300,000 distinct CDR3 sequences, about 8.8% of them present only once. The clonotype originates from a human donor in good health (CMV status not recorded). Some clones in this sample may be carry-over from other donors' samples. The rearrangement joins TRBV2 to TRBJ2-1, with TRBD1 as a possible D gene (6 bases). Sequenced input: PBMCs. CDR3 nucleotide sequence: TGTGCCAGCACCGACCCACTGGGGGCCGGCAATGAGCAGTTCTTC. Amino acids: CASTDPLGAGNEQFF.